This T cell receptor beta chain was captured by sequencing in a study of blood T cell repertoires in COVID-19. Study at large: Samples taken during acute and convalescent COVID-19 were collected in the United States, Italy and Spain. In each case, the material was cDNA or gDNA derived from T cells, B-cell-depleted T cells, or PBMCs.

The germline V gene has CDR1 MDHEN and CDR2 SYDVKM. The CDR3 runs 15 residues. Trimming removed 4 bases from V and 7 bases from J, with 19 bases in between. Per the authors' pipeline: Estimation of nucleated cell counts was performed using reference gene primer amplification. Assay: immunoSEQ multiplex PCR; the TCRdb copy retains only in-frame clones and omits some. The D gene and trimming were derived from the DNA, and the V and J assignments and clone size from that table. Of around 99,000 clones in the sample, about nine tenths are singletons; the top ten hold 6.5% to 7%. The chain couples TRBV28 to TRBJ1-1; tentatively, D is TRBD1 (6 bases). The sample was peripheral blood. The receptor's source is a man in his fifties or sixties with active or convalescent COVID-19. The CDR3 nucleotides read TGTGCCAGCAGTTGGATCCGGGACACCCCACTTGAAGCTTTCTTT. As protein: CASSWIRDTPLEAFF.